Below, 24 T cell receptor beta chains from the same sample are listed, as sequenced in a study of T cell responses to AZD1222 COVID-19 vaccine. This table comes from immunoSEQ multiplex PCR, and its TCRdb copy is limited to in-frame clones, with some not included. The table has 100,000 to 150,000 clones, 90% seen once. Sequencing used peripheral blood, obtained on day 0 of MenACWY control vaccination. These receptors were taken from an adult in good health.

The chain employs TRBV5-1 and TRBJ2-5; TRBD2 matches 7 bases. There are 14 residues in the CDR3. In germline, CDR1 is SGHRS, CDR2 YFSETQ. The junction had 6 bases not matched to a gene; V was cut back by 2 bases and J by 5 bases. The CDR3 protein is CASSFRGSGETQYF. The CDR3 nucleotides read TGCGCCAGCAGCTTTCGCGGGAGTGGGGAGACCCAGTACTTC.

The chain recombines TRBV5-1 with TRBJ2-1; 7 nucleotides match TRBD2. Germline V lookup: CDR1 SGHRS, CDR2 YFSETQ. The CDR3 is 15 amino acids. The ends lost 1 base at V and 6 bases at J; junction bases unmatched: 7. CDR3 protein: CASSLSAGAVNEQFF. The CDR3 DNA is TGCGCCAGCAGCTTGTCGGCGGGAGCCGTCAATGAGCAGTTCTTC.

The V and J genes are TRBV28 and TRBJ2-1, with no clear D. Germline CDR1 and CDR2: MDHEN and SYDVKM. The CDR3 extends over 12 amino acids. V dropped 2 bases and J dropped 9 bases, with 8 bases sitting between them. The chain's CDR3 is CASSLVVGEQFF. For the CDR3, the DNA is TGTGCCAGCAGTTTAGTGGTGGGTGAGCAGTTCTTC.

The rearrangement joins TRBV18 to TRBJ2-2; D is unresolved. Germline V gives CDR1 KGHSH, CDR2 LQKENI. The CDR3 consists of 13 residues. V shed 6 bases and J shed 5 bases, with 10 bases lying between them. DNA for the CDR3: TGTGCCAGCTCTTCTGGGGTTACCGGGGAGCTGTTTTTT. Translated, it gives CASSSGVTGELFF.

V usage is TRBV11-2 and J usage is TRBJ1-6; 7 bases map to TRBD1. V lost 6 bases, J lost 6 bases, and 14 bases stayed unmatched. Germline-derived CDR1 and CDR2 are SGHAT and FQNNGV. The CDR3 contains 17 residues. CDR3: CASRSLRKQGFNSPLHF. The DNA of the CDR3 is TGTGCCAGCAGGTCTCTCCGGAAACAGGGGTTTAATTCACCCCTCCACTTT.

The rearrangement joins TRBV11-2 to TRBJ2-2; 9 nucleotides agree with TRBD1. The germline V gene has CDR1 SGHAT and CDR2 FQNNGV. Trimming at V came to 4 bases and at J to 4 bases, leaving 10 bases not matched to a gene. CDR3 length: 17 residues. CDR3 sequence reads: CASSSKPGQGSTGELFF. CDR3 coding DNA: TGTGCCAGCAGCTCCAAACCGGGACAGGGTTCCACCGGGGAGCTGTTTTTT.

V is TRBV20-1 and J is TRBJ1-2; maybe TRBD1 (5 bases). Germline CDR1 is DFQATT and CDR2 is SNEGSKA (reference sequence). This CDR3 is 11 amino acids long. V dropped 4 bases and J dropped 7 bases, with 10 bases sitting between them. CDR3 protein: CSAIRGAGYTF. DNA of the CDR3: TGCAGTGCTATACGGGGCGCTGGCTACACCTTC.

This clone rates as medium-sized. CDR3 DNA sequence: TGTGCCAGCAGCCCCCGGACAGTCCATGAGCAGTTCTTC. This encodes CASSPRTVHEQFF. The chain carries TRBV13 and TRBJ2-1; D might be TRBD1 (6 bases). There are 13 residues in the CDR3. Germline CDR1 is PRHDT and CDR2 is FYEKMQ (reference sequence). V gave up 5 bases and J gave up 8 bases, with 13 bases separating them.

The chain has TRBV27 and TRBJ1-1; D perhaps matches TRBD1 (5 bases). The CDR3 runs 15 residues. Looked up from germline, CDR1 is MNHEY and CDR2 is SMNVEV (reference sequence). Trimming took 2 bases from V and 0 from J, leaving 10 bases between them. In DNA, the CDR3 is TGTGCCAGCAGTTTAGTCGGAGGGGTGAACACTGAAGCTTTCTTT. Translating it yields CASSLVGGVNTEAFF.

The V gene is TRBV10-3, the J gene TRBJ2-1, with D possibly being TRBD2 (5 bases). Germline V gene lookup returns CDR1 ENHRY and CDR2 SYGVKD. Trimming left V 10 bases short and J 9 bases short, with 13 bases between. The CDR3 has 11 amino acids. The CDR3 loop is CATAADSEQFF. The CDR3, as DNA: TGTGCCACCGCGGCGGACTCTGAGCAGTTCTTC.

The CDR3, as DNA: TGTGCCAGCAGTTTTCCAAGCCGTTGGACTAGCGGGGGGGCGGGGACAGATACGCAGTATTTT. Translated: CASSFPSRWTSGGAGTDTQYF. The chain employs TRBV27 and TRBJ2-3; 15 bases map to TRBD2. V shed 3 bases, J shed 3 bases, and the junction held 16 bases outside the gene matches. The length of the CDR3 is 21 residues. Germline V gives CDR1 MNHEY, CDR2 SMNVEV (reference sequence).

The chain is built from TRBV7-2 and TRBJ1-5; D possibly corresponds to TRBD1 (5 bases). CDR1 SGHTA and CDR2 FQGNSA come from the germline V gene. This CDR3 region has 15 residues. V gave up 0 bases and J gave up 6 bases, with 12 bases separating them. The CDR3 DNA is TGTGCCAGCAGCTTAGCGGGGGGGGAGACTCAGCCCCAGCATTTT. Translating gives CASSLAGGETQPQHF.

In its sample, this clone was seen once. This sequence joins TRBV11-2 and TRBJ2-3; 9 bases fit TRBD1. Trimming cost V 4 bases and J 1 base; bases outside gene matches: 3. The CDR3 is made up of 15 amino acids. Germline V gene lookup returns CDR1 SGHAT and CDR2 FQNNGV. CDR3 residues: CASSSDRGGTDTQYF. The DNA of the CDR3 is TGTGCCAGCAGCTCGGACAGGGGAGGCACAGATACGCAGTATTTT.

The chain has TRBV6-5 and TRBJ2-3; 10 bases are a match to TRBD2. V shed 7 bases and J 3 bases; nucleotides not matched to a gene: 7. Germline CDR1 is MNHEY and CDR2 is SVGAGI. The CDR3 consists of 15 residues. The DNA for the CDR3 is TGTGCCAGCACGGAGCGGGAGGGTGGTACAGATACGCAGTATTTT. This translates into CASTEREGGTDTQYF.

The gene calls are TRBV6-4 and TRBJ2-7, with a tentative D call TRBD2 (6 bases). Trimming left V 6 bases short and J 2 bases short, with 17 bases between. The germline V gene encodes CDR1 MRHNA and CDR2 SNTAGT. The CDR3 contains 15 residues. The DNA of the CDR3 is TGTGCCAGCAGCGGGGGAAGTCAGGGTCCCTACGAGCAGTACGTC. Its protein is CASSGGSQGPYEQYV.

The chain combines TRBV19 with TRBJ2-3, with D maybe TRBD2 (6 bases). With 3 bases removed from V and 2 bases from J, the gap between germline ends came to 18 bases. The CDR3 contains 17 residues. Per germline, CDR1 LNHDA and CDR2 SQIVND (reference sequence). Here the CDR3 reads CASSISHGRGPTDTQYF. The CDR3 nucleotides are TGTGCCAGTAGTATTTCCCACGGGCGGGGCCCCACAGATACGCAGTATTTT.

In its sample, this clone was seen a few times. This chain uses TRBV7-2 with TRBJ2-3; 9 nucleotides line up with TRBD2. Per the germline V gene, CDR1 is SGHTA and CDR2 is FQGNSA. The trim removed 5 bases at V and 3 bases at J, leaving 9 bases unmatched. The CDR3 contains 16 residues. The CDR3 DNA reads as TGTGCCAGCAGCCCCAAGCGGGGGGCTGCGACAGATACGCAGTATTTT. Translating gives CASSPKRGAATDTQYF.

This chain uses TRBV7-8 with TRBJ1-2; maybe TRBD1 (6 bases). CDR3 length equals 15 residues. Germline CDR1 SGHVS, CDR2 FQNEAQ. Deletions cut 2 bases from V and 6 bases from J, with 16 bases between. CDR3 bases: TGTGCCAGCAGCTTAACACCGGGACACTCACATGGCTACACCTTC. Encoded protein: CASSLTPGHSHGYTF. The variable domain in full, with the rest retrieved from reference TRBV7-8 and TRBJ1-2, is GAGVSQSPRYKVAKRGQDVALRCDPISGHVSLFWYQQALGQGPEFLTYFQNEAQLDKSGLPSDRFFAERPEGSVSTLKIQRTQQEDSAVYLCASSLTPGHSHGYTFGSGTRLTVV.

There are a few counts of this clone. The chain couples TRBV5-1 to TRBJ1-4; TRBD1 aligns across 9 bases. This CDR3 contains 14 residues. Per the germline V gene, CDR1 is SGHRS and CDR2 is YFSETQ. Unmatched junction bases numbered 5, after V lost 3 bases and J lost 8 bases. CDR3: CASSSGDREEKLFF. In nucleotides, the CDR3 is TGCGCCAGCAGCTCCGGGGACAGGGAAGAAAAACTGTTTTTT.

The J gene is TRBJ2-3, the V gene TRBV2; TRBD2 aligns across 10 bases. V lost 10 bases and J lost 4; bases outside the gene matches: 14. Germline CDR1 is SNHLY and CDR2 is FYNNEI. This CDR3 spans 16 amino acids. CDR3 in amino acids: CATKNGAGGLSDTQYF. In DNA form, the CDR3 reads TGTGCCACCAAAAACGGAGCGGGGGGGCTCTCAGATACGCAGTATTTT.

V gene TRBV27 combines with J gene TRBJ1-5; 8 bases are shared with TRBD1. Germline lookup yields CDR1 MNHEY and CDR2 SMNVEV (reference sequence). The CDR3 sequence is 16 residues long. Trimming took 6 bases from V and 5 from J; bases not matched to a gene: 12. CDR3 DNA sequence: TGTGCCAGCAGCGCCCGGGGCCCCAGGGGGCATCAGCCCCAGCATTTT. Translated, it gives CASSARGPRGHQPQHF.

The V and J genes are TRBV4-3 and TRBJ2-5; the match to TRBD2 covers 9 bases. The V segment lost 0 bases and the J segment 1 base; nucleotides outside the gene matches: 0. CDR3 length: 15 amino acids. The germline V gene encodes CDR1 LGHNA and CDR2 YSLEER. The DNA for the CDR3 is TGCGCCAGCAGCCAAGAGCGGGGGGGCCAAGAGACCCAGTACTTC. This gives the protein CASSQERGGQETQYF.

The V gene is TRBV6-6, the J gene TRBJ2-2, with D tentatively TRBD2 (7 bases). The CDR3 has 14 residues. V was clipped by 2 bases and J by 8 bases, with 12 bases between them. CDR1 is MNHNY and CDR2 is SVGAGI in the germline V gene (reference sequence). CDR3 residues: CASSYKGGVGELFF. CDR3 sequence (DNA): TGTGCCAGCAGTTACAAAGGGGGGGTGGGGGAGCTGTTTTTT.

This rearrangement joins TRBV7-8 to TRBJ1-3; D unclear. The CDR3 extends over 16 amino acids. The V gene lost 0 bases and the J gene lost 9 bases, with 18 bases spanning the gap. CDR1 and CDR2 (germline): SGHVS, FQNEAQ. The CDR3 nucleotides read TGTGCCAGCAGCTTAGCGGAGGGCCTCGGGTTCGGCACCATATATTTT. It translates to CASSLAEGLGFGTIYF.